Listed here are 24 T cell receptor beta chains from one sample, sequenced in a study of T cell responses to AZD1222 COVID-19 vaccine. Clones were read by immunoSEQ multiplex PCR, and TCRdb kept only the in-frame ones, dropping some. Among roughly 180,000 clones listed, just over 90% were seen once. This sample comprised peripheral blood, obtained 28 days after the second AZD1222 dose. These receptors were taken from an adult who received the AZD1222 COVID-19 vaccine.

The chain employs TRBV3-1 (or the pseudogene TRBV3-2) and TRBJ1-2, with D uncertain. Per the germline V gene, CDR1 is LGHDT and CDR2 is YNNKEL (reference sequence). The CDR3 extends over 12 amino acids. Trimming shortened V by 1 base and J by 8 bases, and 8 bases separated the two germline ends. This chain's CDR3 is CASSQARRGYTF. CDR3 nucleotides: TGTGCCAGCAGCCAAGCGCGAAGGGGCTACACCTTC.

The rearrangement links TRBV3-1 (or the pseudogene TRBV3-2) to TRBJ1-6; 7 nucleotides align to TRBD1. CDR3 length: 14 residues. Per the germline V gene, CDR1 is LGHDT and CDR2 is YNNKEL (reference sequence). V dropped 4 bases and J dropped 10; count of bases not matched to a gene: 7. The CDR3 region is CASSLTGMDSPLHF. DNA of the CDR3: TGTGCCAGCAGCCTGACAGGGATGGACTCACCCCTCCACTTT.

This chain joins TRBV30 and TRBJ1-5; D is uncertain. This CDR3 region has 13 residues. The V gene's germline CDR1 is GTSNPN and CDR2 SVGIG (reference sequence). V was trimmed by 0 bases and J by 6 bases, leaving 9 bases between them. The CDR3 loop is CAWSVRAGQPQHF. Here the CDR3 DNA reads TGTGCCTGGAGTGTACGCGCGGGTCAGCCCCAGCATTTT.

This chain connects TRBV4-3 to TRBJ1-2, with D uncertain. Per the germline V gene, CDR1 is LGHNA and CDR2 is YSLEER. This CDR3 is 16 amino acids long. The V end was cut by 2 bases, the J end by 4 bases, with 17 bases between. The CDR3 loop reads CASSQWVSSAGYGYTF. The CDR3, as DNA: TGCGCCAGCAGCCAATGGGTCAGCTCGGCAGGCTATGGCTACACCTTC.

In its sample, this clone was seen once. The J gene is TRBJ1-2, the V gene TRBV19, with TRBD1 matching over 7 bases. CDR1 is LNHDA and CDR2 is SQIVND in the germline V gene (reference sequence). The CDR3 sequence is 15 residues long. V shed 6 bases, J shed 1 base, and the junction held 8 bases outside the gene matches. The DNA of the CDR3 is TGTGCCAGTAGCTCAACGTGGGACAGTAACTATGGCTACACCTTC. This gives the protein CASSSTWDSNYGYTF.

CDR3 in amino acids: CASSQGSQGAGGYTF. The CDR3 DNA sequence: TGCGCCAGCAGCCAAGGGTCTCAGGGGGCTGGGGGCTACACCTTC. The gene calls are TRBV4-1 and TRBJ1-2, with 8 nucleotides matching TRBD1. The germline V gene encodes CDR1 MGHRA and CDR2 YSYEKL. V gave up 1 base and J gave up 8 bases; unmatched junction bases: 9. This CDR3 is 15 amino acids long.

The CDR3 coding sequence is TGTGCCAGCAGTTTACAAGGAGCGAAACATCAGCCCCAGCATTTT. This gives the protein CASSLQGAKHQPQHF. The genes are TRBV27 and TRBJ1-5, with D uncertain. The CDR3 sequence is 15 residues long. Trimming removed 2 bases at V and 5 bases at J, with 13 bases between. Germline CDR1 MNHEY, CDR2 SMNVEV (reference sequence).

V gene TRBV5-1 combines with J gene TRBJ2-3; D is unclear. This CDR3 has 14 amino acids. From germline, CDR1 is SGHRS and CDR2 YFSETQ. V was cut by 0 bases and J by 4 bases, with 9 bases left in between. CDR3 DNA sequence: TGCGCCAGCAGCTTGGGAATAGAGGCAGATACGCAGTATTTT. Residues: CASSLGIEADTQYF.

The rearrangement links TRBV2 to TRBJ2-2, with TRBD2 matching 9 bases. Per the germline V gene, CDR1 is SNHLY and CDR2 is FYNNEI. This CDR3 is built from 14 residues. V shed 8 bases and J 5 bases; nucleotides not matched to a gene: 6. The CDR3 DNA sequence: TGTGCCAGCCTTGGACTAGCGCAAACCGGGGAGCTGTTTTTT. Its protein is CASLGLAQTGELFF.

The chain employs TRBV6-4 and TRBJ2-3; 11 bases match TRBD1. From germline, CDR1 is MRHNA and CDR2 SNTAGT. The CDR3 runs 16 residues. V lost 0 bases to trimming and J lost 4 bases; unmatched junction nucleotides: 3. The CDR3 sequence: CASSDSTGQGADTQYF. In DNA form, the CDR3 reads TGTGCCAGCAGTGACTCGACGGGACAGGGGGCAGATACGCAGTATTTT.

The chain is built from TRBV7-6 and TRBJ2-1; 10 bases fit TRBD2. The CDR3 covers 15 residues. Germline loops: CDR1 SGHVS, CDR2 FNYEAQ. The junction had 3 bases not matched to a gene; V was cut back by 3 bases and J by 4 bases. The CDR3 DNA sequence: TGTGCCAGCAGCTTGAGCGGGGGGGAATACAATGAGCAGTTCTTC. It is translated as CASSLSGGEYNEQFF.

The chain uses TRBV5-1 and TRBJ1-5; D not resolved. This CDR3 has 15 residues. Germline lookup yields CDR1 SGHRS and CDR2 YFSETQ. V lost 4 bases and J lost 6, with 17 bases in between. The CDR3 sequence: CASSPSVGLGQPQHF. The DNA of the CDR3 is TGCGCCAGCAGCCCTTCGGTAGGGTTGGGTCAGCCCCAGCATTTT.

J is TRBJ1-1 and V is TRBV2; TRBD1 is a possible D gene (6 bases). The V gene lost 6 bases and the J gene lost 1 base, with 15 bases spanning the gap. The CDR3 length is 15 residues. Germline CDR1 SNHLY, CDR2 FYNNEI. CDR3 residues: CASSIPDRPNTEAFF. The CDR3 DNA reads TGTGCCAGCAGCATTCCGGACAGACCGAACACTGAAGCTTTCTTT.

V usage is TRBV19 and J usage is TRBJ1-6, with 7 positions matching TRBD1. The CDR3 runs to 16 residues. With 4 bases clipped from V and 7 bases from J, the junction kept 10 bases outside the gene matches. Germline V CDR1 and CDR2: LNHDA, SQIVND (reference sequence). The CDR3 protein is CASSTIGGQQNSPLHF. CDR3 DNA sequence: TGTGCCAGTAGTACGATAGGGGGACAGCAAAATTCACCCCTCCACTTT.

The CDR3 bases are TGTGCCAGCAGCCCTCGGCGGGACACCGGGGAGCTGTTTTTT. Encoded protein: CASSPRRDTGELFF. This chain joins TRBV6-2 or TRBV6-3 and TRBJ2-2, with TRBD2 as a possible D gene (5 bases). CDR3 length: 14 amino acids. Germline V gene data show CDR1 as MNHEY and CDR2 as SVGEGT. V was pared by 6 bases and J by 3 bases, with 11 bases between.

The CDR3 coding sequence is TGTGCCAGTGCCCAAAATAATCTGAGAACTGAAGCTTTCTTT. Its protein product is CASAQNNLRTEAFF. The V and J genes are TRBV19 and TRBJ1-1, with D hard to call. Trimming left V 8 bases short and J 5 bases short, with 18 bases between. Germline assignment: CDR1 LNHDA and CDR2 SQIVND (reference sequence). The CDR3 is made up of 14 amino acids.

This chain uses TRBV19 with TRBJ1-3; D gene ambiguous. With 6 bases removed from V and 6 bases from J, the gap between germline ends came to 12 bases. This CDR3 has 13 residues. Per germline, CDR1 LNHDA and CDR2 SQIVND (reference sequence). CDR3: CASSPDGENTIYF. CDR3 sequence (DNA): TGTGCCAGTAGCCCGGACGGGGAAAACACCATATATTTT.

The chain combines TRBV6-5 with TRBJ2-7; 10 nucleotides match TRBD1. Per the germline V gene, CDR1 is MNHEY and CDR2 is SVGAGI. V gave up 6 bases and J gave up 1 base; unmatched junction bases: 6. This CDR3 contains 15 residues. Here the CDR3 reads CASSSRDRGSYEQYF. Here the CDR3 DNA reads TGTGCCAGCAGCAGCCGGGACAGGGGTTCCTACGAGCAGTACTTC.

V gene TRBV27 combines with J gene TRBJ2-7, with D possibly TRBD2 on 6 matching bases. The CDR3 sequence is 15 residues long. Germline CDR1 MNHEY, CDR2 SMNVEV (reference sequence). V was pared by 2 bases and J by 3 bases, with 14 bases between. The CDR3, as DNA: TGTGCCAGCAGTTTAGACGCCGTGGGGGGCTACGAGCAGTACTTC. Its protein product is CASSLDAVGGYEQYF.

Of note for this clone: Compared with germline, one end of the junction differs, possibly owing to a read error. This chain joins TRBV7-2 and TRBJ1-1; no firm D call. Germline CDR1 is SGHTA and CDR2 is FQGNSA. This CDR3 has 14 residues. This CDR3 is CASSSHGWETETFF. The CDR3 DNA follows: TGTGCCAGCAGCTCCCATGGTTGGGAAACTGAAACTTTCTTT.

This chain connects TRBV5-1 to TRBJ2-7; D unclear. This CDR3 comprises 13 residues. The germline CDR1 and CDR2 sequences are SGHRS and YFSETQ. Trimming stripped 0 bases from V and 2 bases from J, with 6 bases between. The CDR3 DNA is TGCGCCAGCAGCTTGGGGCTGACCTACGAGCAGTACTTC. Amino acids: CASSLGLTYEQYF.

This chain connects TRBV18 to TRBJ2-5, with TRBD1 matching 7 bases. This CDR3 has 15 residues. Germline lookup yields CDR1 KGHSH and CDR2 LQKENI. Losses at the gene ends were 5 bases for V and 5 bases for J; bases not matched to a gene: 11. This CDR3 reads CASSSRQGPGETQYF. The CDR3 bases are TGTGCCAGCTCAAGTCGACAGGGCCCCGGGGAGACCCAGTACTTC. Full variable domain (outside the CDR3, taken from reference TRBV18 and TRBJ2-5): NAGVMQNPRHLVRRRGQEARLRCSPMKGHSHVYWYRQLPEEGLKFMVYLQKENIIDESGMPKERFSAEFPKEGPSILRIQQVVRGDSAAYFCASSSRQGPGETQYFGPGTRLLVL.

On this clone: Other nucleotide sequences from this sample produce the same CDR3. The chain uses TRBV4-2 and TRBJ2-1; TRBD2 is a possible D gene (6 bases). Trimming pared 1 base from V and 4 bases from J, leaving 14 bases between. The CDR3 spans 16 residues. The V gene's germline CDR1 is LGHNA and CDR2 YNFKEQ. CDR3 DNA sequence: TGTGCCAGCAGCCAAGGACCGGGAGAAGGGTACAATGAGCAGTTCTTC. Protein product: CASSQGPGEGYNEQFF.

This clone occurred a few times. CDR3 residues: CATSDPTGGDTEAFF. CDR3 sequence (DNA): TGTGCCACCAGTGACCCGACGGGGGGAGACACTGAAGCTTTCTTT. This chain links TRBV24-1 with TRBJ1-1; the D gene is possibly TRBD1 (5 bases). With 4 bases removed from V and 3 bases from J, the gap between germline ends came to 14 bases. This CDR3 is built from 15 residues. Germline-derived CDR1 and CDR2 are KGHDR and SFDVKD.